These 18 T cell receptor beta chains were sequenced from one sample in a study of blood T cell repertoires in COVID-19. This table comes from immunoSEQ multiplex PCR, and its TCRdb copy is limited to in-frame clones, with some not included. The table lists approximately 170,000 clones, 86% of them singletons. Sequences were obtained from peripheral blood. The source is a man aged 45-65 years with active or convalescent COVID-19.

This sequence joins TRBV7-2 and TRBJ1-6; possibly TRBD1 for D (5 bases). The V gene's germline CDR1 is SGHTA and CDR2 FQGNSA. The CDR3 is made up of 13 amino acids. Trimming shortened V by 1 base and J by 8 bases, and 6 bases separated the two germline ends. As DNA, the CDR3 is TGTGCCAGCAGCTTAGACAGGTATTCACCCCTCCACTTT. Translating it yields CASSLDRYSPLHF.

The chain combines TRBV5-4 with TRBJ2-7, with D perhaps matching TRBD1 (5 bases). Germline V CDR1 and CDR2: SGHNT, YYREEE (reference sequence). The CDR3 loop spans 14 amino acids. V shed 4 bases and J shed 1 base, with 12 bases lying between them. CDR3 loop: CASSVQDISYEQYF. The CDR3 DNA reads TGTGCCAGCAGCGTTCAGGACATTTCCTACGAGCAGTACTTC.

V usage is TRBV7-3 and J usage is TRBJ1-6, with no clear D. Trimming pared 0 bases from V and 10 bases from J, leaving 10 bases between. Germline-derived CDR1 and CDR2 are SGHTA and FQGTGA. The CDR3 is 14 residues long. The CDR3 sequence: CASSLTDPGSPLHF. The DNA for the CDR3 is TGTGCCAGCAGCTTAACGGACCCGGGATCACCCCTCCACTTT. The variable domain in full, with the rest retrieved from reference TRBV7-3 and TRBJ1-6, is GAGVSQTPSNKVTEKGKYVELRCDPISGHTALYWYRQSLGQGPEFLIYFQGTGAADDSGLPNDRFFAVRPEGSVSTLKIQRTERGDSAVYLCASSLTDPGSPLHFGNGTRLTVT.

The table lists this clone with a count of one. The chain links TRBV7-7 to TRBJ2-1; 11 bases align to TRBD2. Germline V gene data show CDR1 as SSHAT and CDR2 as FNYEAQ (reference sequence). The CDR3 contains 15 residues. The V and J ends lost 5 bases and 4 bases, in that order; junction bases with no gene match: 4. The CDR3 reads CASSHGTSGYNEQFF. The CDR3, as DNA: TGTGCCAGCAGCCACGGGACTAGCGGTTACAATGAGCAGTTCTTC.

The V and J genes are TRBV15 and TRBJ1-3; possibly TRBD1 for D (5 bases). CDR1 is LNHNV and CDR2 is YYDKDF in the germline V gene (reference sequence). V was clipped by 3 bases and J by 3 bases, with 9 bases between them. This CDR3 is built from 14 residues. The CDR3 sequence: CATSRTVGGNTIYF. CDR3 bases: TGTGCCACCAGCAGGACAGTGGGTGGAAACACCATATATTTT.

V gene TRBV3-1 (or the pseudogene TRBV3-2) combines with J gene TRBJ1-6; TRBD1 agrees at 10 bases. The germline V gene encodes CDR1 LGHDT and CDR2 YNNKEL (reference sequence). V shed 1 base and J 10 bases; nucleotides not matched to a gene: 7. The CDR3 runs 16 residues. CDR3 protein: CASSQAGTGALSPLHF. The DNA of the CDR3 is TGTGCCAGCAGCCAAGCCGGGACAGGGGCTTTATCACCCCTCCACTTT.

The V call is TRBV27, the J call TRBJ2-7; 13 bases line up with TRBD2. The ends lost 7 bases at V and 5 bases at J; junction bases unmatched: 5. The CDR3 loop spans 14 amino acids. Germline CDR1 and CDR2: MNHEY and SMNVEV (reference sequence). CDR3 nucleotides: TGTGCCAGCACTCGACTAGCGGGAGGCCACGAGCAGTACTTC. It is translated as CASTRLAGGHEQYF.

This rearrangement joins TRBV9 to TRBJ2-7, with 9 bases fitting TRBD2. Trimming removed 0 bases from V and 4 bases from J; junction bases left unmatched: 5. The CDR3 length is 15 residues. Germline V CDR1 and CDR2: SGDLS, YYNGEE. The CDR3 reads CASSVGSSGTYEQYF. DNA of the CDR3: TGTGCCAGCAGCGTAGGTTCTAGCGGGACTTACGAGCAGTACTTC.

The chain links TRBV6-5 to TRBJ2-3; the match to TRBD2 covers 9 bases. Germline lookup yields CDR1 MNHEY and CDR2 SVGAGI. V lost 6 bases to trimming and J lost 7 bases; unmatched junction nucleotides: 11. The CDR3 consists of 15 residues. CDR3 residues: CASRRGAGGINTQYF. The CDR3 bases are TGTGCCAGCAGGAGAGGGGCGGGAGGGATAAATACGCAGTATTTT.

In its sample, this clone was seen a few times. The gene calls are TRBV28 and TRBJ1-2; 8 nucleotides line up with TRBD1. The CDR3 spans 14 residues. V dropped 3 bases and J dropped 6; count of bases not matched to a gene: 6. Germline V gene sequence: CDR1 MDHEN, CDR2 SYDVKM. Here the CDR3 DNA reads TGTGCCAGCAGTTTGTCGGACAGGGACCATGGCTACACCTTC. It encodes CASSLSDRDHGYTF.

As for this clone: In the same sample, other DNA sequences code for this CDR3. The chain joins TRBV5-6 to TRBJ1-5, with 8 bases matching TRBD1. CDR1 SGHDT and CDR2 YYEEEE come from the germline V gene. The CDR3 runs 16 residues. V shed 3 bases, J shed 3 bases, and the junction held 8 bases outside the gene matches. CDR3 DNA sequence: TGTGCCAGCAGCTGGGGAGGACAGGGACTCAATCAGCCCCAGCATTTT. It specifies CASSWGGQGLNQPQHF.

V and J are TRBV7-9 and TRBJ2-1; 11 nucleotides agree with TRBD2. The CDR3 is made up of 14 amino acids. Germline CDR1 SEHNR, CDR2 FQNEAQ (reference sequence). Germline trimming cut 7 bases from V and 6 bases from J; bases unmatched to any gene: 5. CDR3 region: CASKVAGGTNEQFF. DNA for the CDR3: TGTGCCAGCAAGGTAGCGGGAGGGACCAATGAGCAGTTCTTC. The full variable domain, its missing parts supplied by reference TRBV7-9 and TRBJ2-1, is DTGVSQNPRHKITKRGQNVTFRCDPISEHNRLYWYRQTLGQGPEFLTYFQNEAQLEKSRLLSDRFSAERPKGSFSTLEIQRTEQGDSAMYLCASKVAGGTNEQFFGPGTRLTVL.

This sequence joins TRBV6-1 and TRBJ1-4; TRBD1 is a possible D gene (5 bases). The germline gives CDR1 MNHNS, CDR2 SASEGT. The CDR3 is 13 amino acids. V shed 2 bases and J shed 8 bases, with 9 bases lying between them. This CDR3 reads CASSEQGGEKLFF. The CDR3 coding sequence is TGTGCCAGCAGTGAACAGGGAGGAGAAAAACTGTTTTTT.

This chain joins TRBV6-5 and TRBJ1-5; no clear D. The CDR3 runs to 13 residues. The germline V and J ends were trimmed by 5 bases and 4 bases, with 9 bases remaining between them. Germline lookup yields CDR1 MNHEY and CDR2 SVGAGI. CDR3 coding DNA: TGTGCCAGCAGTATGGGCCAAAATCAGCCCCAGCATTTT. It yields the protein CASSMGQNQPQHF.

The CDR3 is CASSLTPGQGNYGYTF. The DNA of the CDR3 is TGTGCCAGCAGCTTGACTCCGGGACAGGGGAACTATGGCTACACCTTC. The genes are TRBV7-3 and TRBJ1-2, with 10 bases that match TRBD1. The CDR3 runs 16 residues. Trimming at V came to 3 bases and at J to 2 bases, leaving 6 bases not matched to a gene. Looked up from germline, CDR1 is SGHTA and CDR2 is FQGTGA.

This rearrangement joins TRBV5-1 to TRBJ1-1; maybe TRBD1 (6 bases). The CDR3 loop spans 16 amino acids. With 0 bases removed from V and 7 bases from J, the gap between germline ends came to 19 bases. CDR1 is SGHRS, CDR2 YFSETQ, per germline. The CDR3 loop is CASSLAPTGAGGEAFF. The CDR3 DNA reads as TGCGCCAGCAGCTTGGCTCCGACAGGTGCGGGAGGTGAAGCTTTCTTT. Looking up the rest from reference TRBV5-1 and TRBJ1-1 gives the full variable domain: KAGVTQTPRYLIKTRGQQVTLSCSPISGHRSVSWYQQTPGQGLQFLFEYFSETQRNKGNFPGRFSGRQFSNSRSEMNVSTLELGDSALYLCASSLAPTGAGGEAFFGQGTRLTVV.

The chain joins TRBV27 to TRBJ1-6, with D maybe TRBD1 (5 bases). Trimming stripped 5 bases from V and 8 bases from J, with 16 bases between. Per germline, CDR1 MNHEY and CDR2 SMNVEV (reference sequence). The CDR3 has 15 residues. The CDR3 coding sequence is TGTGCCAGCAGTCTGAAAGGGGCTGGGGATTCACCCCTCCACTTT. Translating it yields CASSLKGAGDSPLHF.

The chain employs TRBV3-1 (or the pseudogene TRBV3-2) and TRBJ2-7; tentative D call: TRBD2 (6 bases). Trimming left V 5 bases short and J 7 bases short, with 12 bases between. From germline, CDR1 is LGHDT and CDR2 YNNKEL (reference sequence). The CDR3 extends over 12 amino acids. The CDR3 region is CASSGGFGEQYF. CDR3 in DNA: TGTGCCAGCAGCGGAGGGTTTGGGGAGCAGTACTTC.